This T cell receptor beta chain is from a study of Ad26.COV2.S vaccination and SARS-CoV-2 variants. The germline CDR1 and CDR2 sequences are MNHEY and SVGAGI. The V and J ends lost 2 bases and 1 base respectively, with 11 bases between them. This CDR3 has 15 residues. This clone was seen only a few times. Treatment described: roughly 18 received Ad26.COV2.S at low or high dose, single or two shots; about 5 received placebo; per-sample allocation not given. Sampling was performed 63 days after the first vaccine or placebo injection. The method was immunoSEQ multiplex PCR; TCRdb's version includes in-frame clones alone and lacks a portion of them. The sample includes around 350,000 clones, about 85% of them seen just once.

This clonotype was obtained from a person aged 18-65 years who received the Ad26.COV2.S COVID-19 vaccine or a placebo. The chain joins TRBV6-5 to TRBJ1-1; D possibly corresponds to TRBD1 (6 bases). The source was peripheral blood, collected in a trial of Ad26.COV2.S vaccine versus placebo. The CDR3 DNA is TGTGCCAGCAGTTACCGGGGGCCAGAGAACACTGAAGCTTTCTTT. Translating gives CASSYRGPENTEAFF.